These 30 T cell receptor beta chains share one sample of origin, sequenced in a study of blood T cell repertoires in COVID-19 (dated by TCRdb to the early 2020s). The receptor library was made with the immunoSEQ multiplex PCR assay. TCRdb provides this immuneACCESS table in a form limited to in-frame rearrangements. Some clones are lacking; in checked studies, under half of them reflect an unresolved V gene, and why the rest are absent is not known. This sample has 250,000 to 350,000 clones in its table, and roughly nine tenths of those were observed once. The leading ten clones occupy about 6% of the sample. The sample consisted of PBMCs or T cells enriched from blood (not recorded which). All receptors derive from a woman in her 30s who had recovered from COVID-19.

The chain employs TRBV5-6 and TRBJ1-1; no firm D call. Trimming took off 3 bases at V and 7 bases at J, with 16 bases between the two ends. The CDR3 is 14 amino acids. The germline V gene has CDR1 SGHDT and CDR2 YYEEEE. The CDR3, as DNA: TGTGCCAGCAGCTCCCCAAGGGCGGGGATTGAAGCTTTCTTT. Translated, it gives CASSSPRAGIEAFF. The whole variable domain, remainder taken from reference TRBV5-6 and TRBJ1-1, is DAGVTQSPTHLIKTRGQQVTLRCSPKSGHDTVSWYQQALGQGPQFIFQYYEEEERQRGNFPDRFSGHQFPNYSSELNVNALLLGDSALYLCASSSPRAGIEAFFGQGTRLTVV.

This sequence joins TRBV5-4 and TRBJ2-1; 16 bases align to TRBD2. Trimming at V came to 4 bases and at J to 9 bases, leaving 13 bases not matched to a gene. The CDR3 runs to 18 residues. Germline V gives CDR1 SGHNT, CDR2 YYREEE (reference sequence). This chain's CDR3 is CASSHTGTSGGAKIEQFF. As DNA, the CDR3 is TGTGCCAGCAGCCACACCGGGACTAGCGGGGGGGCCAAGATTGAGCAGTTCTTC.

The V and J genes are TRBV6-6 and TRBJ1-3; D is undetermined. V gave up 6 bases and J gave up 0 bases, with 12 bases separating them. The CDR3 spans 15 residues. CDR1 and CDR2 from the germline V gene are MNHNY and SVGAGI (reference sequence). CDR3 bases: TGTGCCAGCAGATCACAGTCCTCCTCTGGAAACACCATATATTTT. It translates to CASRSQSSSGNTIYF.

V usage is TRBV5-4 and J usage is TRBJ1-1; TRBD1 matches at 7 bases. Germline lookup yields CDR1 SGHNT and CDR2 YYREEE (reference sequence). This CDR3 has 14 residues. V gave up 4 bases and J gave up 9 bases; unmatched junction bases: 12. The CDR3 DNA reads TGTGCCAGCAGCCAGGGGGGACTCCTCTCCAAAGCTTTCTTT. Its protein is CASSQGGLLSKAFF.

The chain recombines TRBV7-3 with TRBJ2-2; 8 bases align to TRBD2. This CDR3 spans 15 amino acids. The trim removed 5 bases at V and 6 bases at J, leaving 8 bases unmatched. Germline assignment: CDR1 SGHTA and CDR2 FQGTGA. The DNA for the CDR3 is TGTGCCAGCAGCCCCCAGCGGGGGAGGGCCGGGGAGCTGTTTTTT. This codes for CASSPQRGRAGELFF.

The rearrangement joins TRBV5-1 to TRBJ1-2; TRBD1 aligns across 10 bases. The V gene's germline CDR1 is SGHRS and CDR2 YFSETQ. V was clipped by 3 bases and J by 8 bases; unmatched bases: 4. This CDR3 spans 13 amino acids. DNA for the CDR3: TGCGCCAGCAGCTCAGGACAGGGGGAAGGCTACACCTTC. Protein product: CASSSGQGEGYTF.

DNA for the CDR3: TGCAGTGCCCTCACAGATACGCAGTATTTT. Protein sequence: CSALTDTQYF. V and J are TRBV20-1 and TRBJ2-3; D remains ambiguous. V shed 6 bases and J shed 2 bases, with 3 bases lying between them. CDR1 DFQATT and CDR2 SNEGSKA come from the germline V gene (reference sequence). This CDR3 comprises 10 residues.

The CDR3 region has the DNA TGTGCCAGCAGTGCGGCGGGAAGGACTGAAGCTTTCTTT. As protein: CASSAAGRTEAFF. The chain links TRBV6-4 to TRBJ1-1; D uncertain. CDR3 length equals 13 residues. Germline CDR1 and CDR2: MRHNA and SNTAGT. Trimming cost V 4 bases and J 5 bases, with 11 bases left between them.

The V call is TRBV30, the J call TRBJ1-2; D is possibly TRBD1 (6 bases). Germline assignment: CDR1 GTSNPN and CDR2 SVGIG (reference sequence). Trimming shortened V by 6 bases and J by 4 bases, and 9 bases separated the two germline ends. The CDR3 is 11 amino acids. This CDR3 is CACRDIYGYTF. The CDR3 DNA follows: TGTGCCTGCCGGGACATCTATGGCTACACCTTC.

This clone is a singleton in its sample. The genes are TRBV7-2 and TRBJ2-7, with 10 bases lining up with TRBD1. The CDR3 sequence is 16 residues long. V was clipped by 1 base and J by 2 bases; unmatched bases: 5. CDR1 and CDR2 from the germline V gene are SGHTA and FQGNSA. This CDR3 reads CASSLGRDRGTYEQYF. The DNA of the CDR3 is TGTGCCAGCAGCTTAGGGCGGGACAGGGGTACCTACGAGCAGTACTTC.

The CDR3 DNA is TGCAGTGCTAGTGTTGGTGGGACAGGGGGCGGTGGCTACACCTTC. It is translated as CSASVGGTGGGGYTF. The genes are TRBV20-1 and TRBJ1-2; 12 bases agree with TRBD1. Per the germline V gene, CDR1 is DFQATT and CDR2 is SNEGSKA (reference sequence). V lost 3 bases and J lost 7; bases outside the gene matches: 9. The CDR3 is 15 amino acids.

V is TRBV7-9 and J is TRBJ1-2; 9 bases align to TRBD1. With 5 bases clipped from V and 9 bases from J, the junction kept 13 bases outside the gene matches. The CDR3 length is 15 residues. Germline-derived CDR1 and CDR2 are SEHNR and FQNEAQ (reference sequence). This chain's CDR3 is CASSIGDRDLLSYTF. The CDR3 bases are TGTGCCAGCAGCATAGGGGACAGGGACCTTCTAAGCTACACCTTC.

The chain recombines TRBV7-9 with TRBJ2-1; D remains unclear. V lost 4 bases and J lost 7, with 5 bases in between. The CDR3 has 11 amino acids. The germline V gene has CDR1 SEHNR and CDR2 FQNEAQ (reference sequence). The DNA for the CDR3 is TGTGCCAGCAGCTGGAGAAATGAGCAGTTCTTC. Amino acids: CASSWRNEQFF. The entire variable domain, with the rest obtained from reference TRBV7-9 and TRBJ2-1, is as follows: DTGVSQNPRHKITKRGQNVTFRCDPISEHNRLYWYRQTLGQGPEFLTYFQNEAQLEKSRLLSDRFSAERPKGSFSTLEIQRTEQGDSAMYLCASSWRNEQFFGPGTRLTVL.

The genes are TRBV30 and TRBJ2-3, with 9 bases fitting TRBD2. The germline gives CDR1 GTSNPN, CDR2 SVGIG (reference sequence). CDR3 length: 15 amino acids. J gave up 6 bases and V 0 bases, and 7 bases lay outside the gene matches. The CDR3 reads CAWSVPAGGADTQYF. The CDR3, as DNA: TGTGCCTGGAGTGTACCGGCGGGGGGGGCGGATACGCAGTATTTT.

This chain joins TRBV2 and TRBJ2-3; maybe TRBD2 (5 bases). V was clipped by 6 bases and J by 4 bases, with 14 bases between them. CDR3 length: 14 residues. Germline CDR1 reads SNHLY; CDR2 reads FYNNEI. The CDR3 DNA reads TGTGCCAGCAGCGCCTTCGGGGTGGCAGATACGCAGTATTTT. The encoded protein is CASSAFGVADTQYF.

The chain couples TRBV5-4 to TRBJ1-1; 8 nucleotides line up with TRBD1. Germline V gene sequence: CDR1 SGHNT, CDR2 YYREEE (reference sequence). This CDR3 has 14 residues. Losses at the gene ends were 3 bases for V and 6 bases for J; bases not matched to a gene: 7. The CDR3 DNA is TGTGCCAGCAGCTCACCAGGGGGCCAGGCTGAAGCTTTCTTT. This codes for CASSSPGGQAEAFF.

In this sample, this clone turned up a few times. This chain links TRBV12-3 or TRBV12-4 with TRBJ1-1; no clear D. Trimming left V 3 bases short and J 7 bases short, with 12 bases between. This CDR3 contains 13 residues. The CDR3 reads CASSLWEGDEAFF. The CDR3 bases are TGTGCCAGCAGTTTGTGGGAGGGCGATGAAGCTTTCTTT.

The chain combines TRBV7-9 with TRBJ2-5, with 9 bases identical to TRBD2. Germline V gene sequence: CDR1 SEHNR, CDR2 FQNEAQ (reference sequence). Losses at the gene ends were 6 bases for V and 4 bases for J; bases not matched to a gene: 6. This CDR3 region has 14 residues. This CDR3 reads CASSPSGERETQYF. DNA for the CDR3: TGTGCCAGCAGTCCTAGCGGGGAAAGAGAGACCCAGTACTTC.

This chain connects TRBV15 to TRBJ2-5; 8 bases match TRBD1. This CDR3 contains 15 residues. V trimming: 0 bases; J trimming: 10 bases; junction bases outside the gene matches: 10. Germline values: CDR1 LNHNV, CDR2 YYDKDF (reference sequence). DNA for the CDR3: TGTGCCACCAGCAGAGATCCCGACAGGGGTATTATCCAGTACTTC. Protein product: CATSRDPDRGIIQYF.

This clone occurred a few times. The chain employs TRBV6-1 and TRBJ1-1; 11 bases line up with TRBD1. V was clipped by 4 bases and J by 6 bases; unmatched bases: 10. This CDR3 is built from 16 residues. CDR1 and CDR2 (germline): MNHNS, SASEGT. The DNA of the CDR3 is TGTGCCAGCAGTGGCGTTCTGGGACAGGGGGACGCTGAAGCTTTCTTT. As protein: CASSGVLGQGDAEAFF.

The chain employs TRBV5-1 and TRBJ1-2, with 7 bases matching TRBD1. V was pared by 4 bases and J by 6 bases, with 18 bases of the junction left unmatched. Germline values: CDR1 SGHRS, CDR2 YFSETQ. This CDR3 spans 17 amino acids. The CDR3 DNA follows: TGCGCCAGCAGCCCAGCCGTACAAACAGGGGTTCGGGATGGCTACACCTTC. It encodes CASSPAVQTGVRDGYTF.

The rearrangement uses TRBV19 and TRBJ1-1, with 7 positions matching TRBD1. The CDR3 consists of 14 residues. Germline V gene data show CDR1 as LNHDA and CDR2 as SQIVND (reference sequence). V was pared by 6 bases and J by 3 bases, with 7 bases of the junction left unmatched. The CDR3 coding sequence is TGTGCCAGTAGAGTTAGACAGGGAGACACTGAAGCTTTCTTT. Translated, it gives CASRVRQGDTEAFF. The whole variable domain, remainder taken from reference TRBV19 and TRBJ1-1, is DGGITQSPKYLFRKEGQNVTLSCEQNLNHDAMYWYRQDPGQGLRLIYYSQIVNDFQKGDIAEGYSVSREKKESFPLTVTSAQKNPTAFYLCASRVRQGDTEAFFGQGTRLTVV.

This clone occurred once. The gene calls are TRBV7-9 and TRBJ2-1; D unresolved. This CDR3 region has 11 residues. Trimming removed 5 bases at V and 10 bases at J, with 9 bases between. CDR1 SEHNR and CDR2 FQNEAQ come from the germline V gene (reference sequence). The CDR3 DNA sequence: TGTGCCAGCAGCCGGGTCACCGAGCAGTTCTTC. This codes for CASSRVTEQFF. The complete variable domain, with remaining parts taken from reference TRBV7-9 and TRBJ2-1, reads DTGVSQNPRHKITKRGQNVTFRCDPISEHNRLYWYRQTLGQGPEFLTYFQNEAQLEKSRLLSDRFSAERPKGSFSTLEIQRTEQGDSAMYLCASSRVTEQFFGPGTRLTVL.

The chain links TRBV5-4 to TRBJ1-1; 7 positions match TRBD1. J gave up 8 bases and V 5 bases, and 3 bases lay outside the gene matches. Germline V gene lookup returns CDR1 SGHNT and CDR2 YYREEE (reference sequence). The CDR3 totals 11 residues. Written as DNA, the CDR3 is TGTGCCAGCAGAGGGGGCGCGGAAGCTTTCTTT. Its protein product is CASRGGAEAFF.

This sequence joins TRBV9 and TRBJ2-5, with TRBD1 matching over 8 bases. CDR1 is SGDLS and CDR2 is YYNGEE in the germline V gene. The junction had 12 bases not matched to a gene; V was cut back by 0 bases and J by 5 bases. The CDR3 loop spans 17 amino acids. The CDR3: CASSVEGQGAVGETQYF. In DNA form, the CDR3 reads TGTGCCAGCAGCGTAGAGGGGCAGGGGGCAGTGGGGGAGACCCAGTACTTC.

This chain uses TRBV4-1 with TRBJ2-7; D ambiguous. Germline V gene sequence: CDR1 MGHRA, CDR2 YSYEKL. With 1 base removed from V and 4 bases from J, the gap between germline ends came to 14 bases. There are 15 residues in the CDR3. This CDR3 is CASSQAAGSWYEQYF. Here the CDR3 DNA reads TGCGCCAGCAGCCAAGCGGCAGGCTCGTGGTACGAGCAGTACTTC.

The sample holds one count of this clone. The chain uses TRBV18 and TRBJ2-2; D may be TRBD2 (5 bases). Germline V CDR1 and CDR2: KGHSH, LQKENI. The CDR3 loop spans 13 amino acids. Between the trimmed V and J ends, which lost 7 bases and 4 bases, there was a span of 10 bases. The CDR3 loop is CASFEGATGELFF. The DNA for the CDR3 is TGTGCCAGCTTCGAGGGTGCCACCGGGGAGCTGTTTTTT.

The chain uses TRBV25-1 and TRBJ1-1; 8 bases match TRBD1. V was clipped by 5 bases and J by 9 bases; unmatched bases: 11. CDR3 length equals 14 residues. Germline loops: CDR1 MGHDK, CDR2 SYGVNS. CDR3 coding DNA: TGTGCCAGCAGTTTTAGTGGGGACAGGAGGAAAGCTTTCTTT. Translating gives CASSFSGDRRKAFF.

This clone was detected many times. The chain has TRBV27 and TRBJ1-4; D not certain. This CDR3 contains 15 residues. Germline V gene lookup returns CDR1 MNHEY and CDR2 SMNVEV (reference sequence). V was shortened by 6 bases and J by 1 base, with 12 bases between the two germline ends. The CDR3 DNA is TGTGCCAGCAGGATAAGGGAGAGAACTAATGAAAAACTGTTTTTT. Its protein product is CASRIRERTNEKLFF. The full variable domain, in which reference TRBV27 and TRBJ1-4 provide the parts outside the CDR3, is EAQVTQNPRYLITVTGKKLTVTCSQNMNHEYMSWYRQDPGLGLRQIYYSMNVEVTDKGDVPEGYKVSRKEKRNFPLILESPSPNQTSLYFCASRIRERTNEKLFFGSGTQLSVL.

This chain connects TRBV7-2 to TRBJ2-2; D gene uncertain. The CDR3 is 16 residues long. CDR1 SGHTA and CDR2 FQGNSA come from the germline V gene. Trimming left V 4 bases short and J 8 bases short, with 20 bases between. The CDR3 DNA reads TGTGCCAGCAGCTATTCCCGCACTAAGGTTTCAGGGGAGCTGTTTTTT. Translating gives CASSYSRTKVSGELFF.